This T cell receptor beta chain was obtained from a study of T cells after yellow fever vaccination. The CDR3 is 16 residues long. The J segment lost 7 bases and the V segment lost 3 bases, leaving 11 bases of the junction unmatched. Per germline, CDR1 SNHLY and CDR2 FYNNEI. This clonotype showed up just a few times. The antigen is unknown. TCRdb redid the calling of the 5' RACE reads with MiXCR, one entry per CDR3 protein. Counted here are some 150,000 distinct CDR3 sequences, roughly 11% occurring once; the ten biggest clones make up 30% to 45%. The study's findings and limits: In FACS-sorted repertoires, abundant clonotypes from the bulk population could appear as contaminants. Some clonotypes, a small share, were shared between CD4 and CD8 compartments. The secondary response was weaker, and its peak arrived faster, on day 5 versus 15.

The origin of this receptor is a man aged 18 to 29 who received the YFV17D yellow fever vaccine. This sample comprised CD8+ T cells sorted from PBMCs, obtained 15 days after the yellow fever booster vaccination. The chain recombines TRBV2 with TRBJ1-4; 7 positions match TRBD1. CDR3 coding DNA: TGTGCCAGCAGTGACCTGACAGGGAGGGGTGGTGAAAAACTGTTTTTT. Translation gives CASSDLTGRGGEKLFF.